The 31 T cell receptor beta chains given below trace back to one sample, sequenced in a study of T cells in Graves' hyperthyroidism and ophthalmopathy. RNA transcripts served as the template for amplifying TCR beta CDR3 regions. When the TCR CDR3 underwent first-round RT-PCR, the HTBI primer set was used. TCRdb recomputed calls from the multiplex PCR reads with MiXCR, one row per CDR3 protein. The sample yields about 480,000 distinct CDR3 sequences, roughly 23% seen once. Input material: blood. All receptors derive from a woman in her sixties or seventies with Graves' ophthalmopathy.

The chain combines TRBV3-1 with TRBJ2-5; no clear D. Trimming pared 4 bases from V and 4 bases from J, leaving 10 bases between. Germline V gene lookup returns CDR1 LGHDT and CDR2 YNNKEL (reference sequence). CDR3 length: 13 amino acids. CDR3 amino acids: CASSPLRRETQYF. DNA for the CDR3: TGTGCCAGCAGCCCCCTACGTCGAGAGACCCAGTACTTC.

This rearrangement joins TRBV5-1 to TRBJ2-7; D perhaps matches TRBD2 (5 bases). V dropped 4 bases and J dropped 0 bases, with 20 bases sitting between them. This CDR3 is 17 amino acids long. Germline CDR1 reads SGHRS; CDR2 reads YFSETQ. The CDR3 nucleotides read TGCGCCAGCAGCCAAGGTTCCGGGCGGGCCTACTCCTACGAGCAGTACTTC. Translation gives CASSQGSGRAYSYEQYF.

This clonotype was seen a few times. The chain carries TRBV3-1 and TRBJ2-5, with 9 bases fitting TRBD1. Germline trimming cut 5 bases from V and 5 bases from J; bases unmatched to any gene: 9. The CDR3 extends over 15 amino acids. CDR1 and CDR2 (germline): LGHDT, YNNKEL (reference sequence). In DNA form, the CDR3 reads TGTGCCAGCAGCACGGGCGGGACAGGGTCTGAGACCCAGTACTTC. It specifies CASSTGGTGSETQYF.

This clonotype was recorded many times. The chain links TRBV27 to TRBJ1-1, with D perhaps matching TRBD1 (5 bases). Germline V gene lookup returns CDR1 MNHEY and CDR2 SMNVEV (reference sequence). The V end lost 5 bases, the J end lost 0 bases, and 13 bases lay between the germline ends. The CDR3 consists of 15 residues. The CDR3 DNA is TGTGCCAGCAGTCCCGGGGGTTCGGTGAACACTGAAGCTTTCTTT. This translates into CASSPGGSVNTEAFF.

At least ten counts were recorded for this clonotype. V and J are TRBV28 and TRBJ2-7, with 9 bases fitting TRBD2. The germline CDR1 and CDR2 sequences are MDHEN and SYDVKM. V shed 8 bases, J shed 1 base, and the junction held 3 bases outside the gene matches. This CDR3 has 13 amino acids. The CDR3 sequence: CASATSGSYEQYF. CDR3 sequence (DNA): TGTGCCAGCGCGACTAGCGGATCCTACGAGCAGTACTTC.

The V and J genes are TRBV6-1 and TRBJ1-5; possible D gene TRBD1, 6 bases. The V and J ends lost 6 bases and 0 bases respectively, with 12 bases between them. Per germline, CDR1 MNHNS and CDR2 SASEGT. The CDR3 covers 15 residues. In nucleotides, the CDR3 is TGTGCCAGCAGCCGGACAGCCATTAGCAATCAGCCCCAGCATTTT. Translated: CASSRTAISNQPQHF.

This rearrangement joins TRBV7-8 to TRBJ2-7, with 8 bases identical to TRBD2. Germline V gene lookup returns CDR1 SGHVS and CDR2 FQNEAQ. The CDR3 totals 16 residues. Trimming removed 8 bases from V and 5 bases from J; junction bases left unmatched: 17. The CDR3 DNA reads TGTGCCAGCCCTTCGGGAGGGAGGGCCAATACCAACGAGCAGTACTTC. Its translation: CASPSGGRANTNEQYF.

The table lists this clonotype with a few counts. Here the CDR3 reads CASSLLPLSYNEQFF. The CDR3 DNA follows: TGTGCCAGCAGTTTACTGCCTCTCTCCTACAATGAGCAGTTCTTC. The rearrangement joins TRBV27 to TRBJ2-1; D call uncertain. V was cut by 2 bases and J by 0 bases, with 8 bases left in between. Germline CDR1 is MNHEY and CDR2 is SMNVEV (reference sequence). The CDR3 length is 15 residues.

The chain links TRBV9 to TRBJ2-3; 9 bases are shared with TRBD2. With V trimmed by 5 bases and J by 3 bases, 10 bases remained unmatched. The CDR3 has 16 residues. Germline V gene lookup returns CDR1 SGDLS and CDR2 YYNGEE. For the CDR3, the DNA is TGTGCCAGCAGAAAACTAGCGGGCTTCGGGACAGATACGCAGTATTTT. Translated, it gives CASRKLAGFGTDTQYF.

This clonotype was counted only a few times. The J gene is TRBJ2-1, the V gene TRBV12-3 or TRBV12-4; D is possibly TRBD1 or TRBD2 (6 bases each). The CDR3 loop spans 16 amino acids. Trimming shortened V by 5 bases and J by 9 bases, and 23 bases separated the two germline ends. CDR3 in DNA: TGTGCCAGCAGTACACTGGCGGGGCAGGGGATGGGTGAGCAGTTCTTC. This encodes CASSTLAGQGMGEQFF.

The V gene is TRBV5-1, the J gene TRBJ2-7; 9 bases line up with TRBD2. The germline CDR1 and CDR2 sequences are SGHRS and YFSETQ. The V gene end was trimmed by 2 bases and the J gene end by 7 bases; junction bases not matched to a gene: 4. CDR3 length equals 13 residues. For the CDR3, the DNA is TGCGCCAGCAGCTTCGAGCGGGAGGTTGAGCAGTACTTC. It encodes CASSFEREVEQYF.

This clonotype was seen repeatedly, ten times or more. The chain recombines TRBV5-1 with TRBJ2-1, with D possibly matching TRBD2 (5 bases). This CDR3 contains 14 residues. V was pared by 4 bases and J by 1 base, with 9 bases between. Germline V CDR1 and CDR2: SGHRS, YFSETQ. The CDR3 loop is CASSPGGSYNEQFF. Written as DNA, the CDR3 is TGCGCCAGCAGCCCCGGCGGGTCCTACAATGAGCAGTTCTTC.

This clonotype was recorded many times. The genes are TRBV12-3 or TRBV12-4 and TRBJ2-1; the match to TRBD2 covers 13 bases. The trim removed 5 bases at V and 6 bases at J, leaving 4 bases unmatched. CDR3 size: 15 residues. CDR3 DNA: TGTGCCAGCAGTCGGACTAGCGGGAGTAGCAATGAGCAGTTCTTC. Translating gives CASSRTSGSSNEQFF.

The chain has TRBV6-2 or TRBV6-3 and TRBJ2-6; D may be TRBD1 or TRBD2 (5 bases each). The CDR3 contains 16 residues. CDR1 and CDR2 (germline): MNHEY, SVGEGT. Trimming took 5 bases from V and 3 from J, leaving 14 bases between them. Here the CDR3 reads CASSREGLSGANVLTF. The DNA for the CDR3 is TGTGCCAGCAGTCGAGAGGGGCTAAGTGGGGCCAACGTCCTGACTTTC.

The gene calls are TRBV19 and TRBJ2-7, with 7 bases lining up with TRBD2. Trimming took 5 bases from V and 4 from J; bases not matched to a gene: 8. Germline lookup yields CDR1 LNHDA and CDR2 SQIVND (reference sequence). CDR3 size: 14 residues. CDR3 region: CASSSQRGRYEQYF. As DNA, the CDR3 is TGTGCCAGTAGTTCCCAGCGGGGACGATACGAGCAGTACTTC.

The V and J genes are TRBV6-1 and TRBJ2-7, with TRBD1 matching over 11 bases. Germline-derived CDR1 and CDR2 are MNHNS and SASEGT. This CDR3 region has 16 residues. With 5 bases clipped from V and 2 bases from J, the junction kept 8 bases outside the gene matches. CDR3 sequence (DNA): TGTGCCAGCAGTTTCCCCTCGGGACAGGGGGCCTACGAGCAGTACTTC. It encodes CASSFPSGQGAYEQYF.

This clonotype was seen repeatedly, ten times or more. The V and J genes are TRBV30 and TRBJ2-7, with a possible D match to TRBD2 (5 bases). Per germline, CDR1 GTSNPN and CDR2 SVGIG (reference sequence). The V end was cut by 5 bases, the J end by 6 bases, with 8 bases between. The length of the CDR3 is 10 residues. CDR3 sequence (DNA): TGTGCCTGGGGTGAGGGCGAGCAGTACTTC. Protein sequence: CAWGEGEQYF.

This chain joins TRBV6-1 and TRBJ1-5, with D uncertain. Looked up from germline, CDR1 is MNHNS and CDR2 is SASEGT. CDR3 length: 14 residues. The V end was cut by 6 bases, the J end by 0 bases, with 9 bases between. CDR3 region: CASRGPHSNQPQHF. The CDR3 coding sequence is TGTGCCAGCAGGGGCCCCCATAGCAATCAGCCCCAGCATTTT.

The rearrangement uses TRBV27 and TRBJ1-2, with D tentatively TRBD1 (5 bases). V was cut by 1 base and J by 7 bases, with 10 bases left in between. The CDR3 spans 13 residues. Germline CDR1 and CDR2: MNHEY and SMNVEV (reference sequence). CDR3 sequence reads: CASSLWQGSGYTF. The CDR3, as DNA: TGTGCCAGCAGTTTATGGCAGGGAAGTGGCTACACCTTC.

Many counts were recorded for this clonotype. The chain couples TRBV2 to TRBJ1-2; 9 bases match TRBD1. Trimming removed 3 bases from V and 7 bases from J; junction bases left unmatched: 3. Per the germline V gene, CDR1 is SNHLY and CDR2 is FYNNEI. The CDR3 spans 13 residues. CDR3 in DNA: TGTGCCAGCAGTGAGGGGACAGGGTCTGGCTACACCTTC. Translating gives CASSEGTGSGYTF.

J is TRBJ1-6 and V is TRBV20-1; 8 nucleotides line up with TRBD1. The CDR3 runs to 14 residues. CDR1 and CDR2 (germline): DFQATT, SNEGSKA (reference sequence). The J segment lost 9 bases and the V segment lost 6 bases, leaving 10 bases of the junction unmatched. The CDR3 spells CSARTGISGSPLHF. In DNA form, the CDR3 reads TGCAGTGCCCGGACAGGGATCTCAGGTTCACCCCTCCACTTT.

This clonotype has at least ten counts. The rearrangement uses TRBV30 and TRBJ1-2; D gene unclear. The CDR3 has 13 amino acids. Germline CDR1 and CDR2: GTSNPN and SVGIG (reference sequence). Trimming removed 1 base at V and 5 bases at J, with 11 bases between. CDR3 bases: TGTGCCTGGAGTGCCGGCAGCTCTTATGGCTACACCTTC. It translates to CAWSAGSSYGYTF.

This chain uses TRBV19 with TRBJ2-1; either TRBD1 or TRBD2 may supply D (5 bases each). In germline, CDR1 is LNHDA, CDR2 SQIVND (reference sequence). The CDR3 contains 13 residues. Trimming removed 2 bases from V and 8 bases from J, with 10 bases in between. CDR3 sequence (DNA): TGTGCCAGTAGTATAACGGGACCGGATGAGCAGTTCTTC. Translated: CASSITGPDEQFF.

A remark on this clonotype: Since the CDR3 does not end with the conserved phenylalanine or tryptophan, this likely comes from a read error. The chain uses TRBV4-1 and TRBJ2-7; a possible D gene is TRBD1 (5 bases). Trimming pared 0 bases from V and 6 bases from J, leaving 9 bases between. The germline CDR1 and CDR2 sequences are MGHRA and YSYEKL. This CDR3 is 13 amino acids long. Here the CDR3 DNA reads TGCGCCAGCAGCCAAGAGCCCAGGGTCGAGCAGTACCTC. Amino acids: CASSQEPRVEQYL.

This clonotype was found once. The chain has TRBV4-2 and TRBJ2-3; D possibly matches TRBD1 or TRBD2 (5 bases each). Germline CDR1 reads LGHNA; CDR2 reads YNFKEQ. The CDR3 sequence is 16 residues long. Trimming pared 0 bases from V and 10 bases from J, leaving 20 bases between. The CDR3 sequence is CASSQEAGSSSWAQYF. Written as DNA, the CDR3 is TGTGCCAGCAGCCAAGAAGCAGGGAGTAGTTCTTGGGCGCAGTATTTT.

This clonotype was seen a few times. This rearrangement joins TRBV9 to TRBJ2-1; maybe TRBD2 (5 bases). The CDR3 is made up of 13 amino acids. Germline CDR1 and CDR2: SGDLS and YYNGEE. Trimming shortened V by 0 bases and J by 5 bases, and 6 bases separated the two germline ends. The DNA for the CDR3 is TGTGCCAGCAGCGTAGCGGGGAACAATGAGCAGTTCTTC. Protein product: CASSVAGNNEQFF.

This clonotype was recorded a few times. The V call is TRBV27, the J call TRBJ2-1; D is possibly TRBD1 (6 bases). The CDR3 has 14 amino acids. The germline V and J ends were trimmed by 5 bases and 6 bases, with 14 bases remaining between them. Germline CDR1 and CDR2: MNHEY and SMNVEV (reference sequence). CDR3 sequence: CASSLDSQLNEQFF. The CDR3 region has the DNA TGTGCCAGCAGTCTGGACAGTCAGCTCAATGAGCAGTTCTTC.

This clonotype was detected a few times. The J gene is TRBJ2-7, the V gene TRBV7-2; TRBD2 aligns across 14 bases. V gave up 1 base and J gave up 6 bases; unmatched junction bases: 2. The germline V gene has CDR1 SGHTA and CDR2 FQGNSA. The CDR3 length is 15 residues. CDR3 sequence: CASSLEGTSGSEQYF. CDR3 nucleotide sequence: TGTGCCAGCAGCTTAGAGGGGACTAGCGGGAGCGAGCAGTACTTC.

This clonotype has just a few counts. The genes are TRBV11-2 and TRBJ2-5, with 8 nucleotides matching TRBD2. V trimming: 2 bases; J trimming: 4 bases; junction bases outside the gene matches: 6. Germline assignment: CDR1 SGHAT and CDR2 FQNNGV. This CDR3 has 15 residues. CDR3 loop: CASSLFSGRGETQYF. CDR3 nucleotides: TGTGCCAGCAGCTTATTCAGCGGGAGAGGAGAGACCCAGTACTTC.

The V and J genes are TRBV7-9 and TRBJ2-1, with 14 nucleotides matching TRBD2. The CDR3 is 20 amino acids. Germline trimming cut 1 base from V and 5 bases from J; bases unmatched to any gene: 13. Germline-derived CDR1 and CDR2 are SEHNR and FQNEAQ (reference sequence). The CDR3 reads CASSLDGWQTSGRGNNEQFF. CDR3 bases: TGTGCCAGCAGCTTAGATGGGTGGCAGACTAGCGGGAGGGGTAACAATGAGCAGTTCTTC.

The table lists this clonotype with a few counts. The chain is built from TRBV7-8 and TRBJ2-1; 8 bases are shared with TRBD2. Germline CDR1 is SGHVS and CDR2 is FQNEAQ. J was trimmed by 0 bases and V by 5 bases; bases with no gene match: 15. The CDR3 sequence is 19 residues long. CDR3 protein: CASSQTVAGSLSSYNEQFF. DNA for the CDR3: TGTGCCAGCAGCCAGACCGTAGCGGGGTCTTTAAGCTCCTACAATGAGCAGTTCTTC. Filled out from reference TRBV7-8 and TRBJ2-1, the complete variable domain reads GAGVSQSPRYKVAKRGQDVALRCDPISGHVSLFWYQQALGQGPEFLTYFQNEAQLDKSGLPSDRFFAERPEGSVSTLKIQRTQQEDSAVYLCASSQTVAGSLSSYNEQFFGPGTRLTVL.